This T cell receptor (beta chain) was sequenced during a study of spatial heterogeneity in lung cancer. Broader study findings: Ubiquitous and regional nonsynonymous mutations were each tracked by the matching count of ubiquitous or regional expanded TCRs. Mutation tallies in tumors tracked expanded intratumoral alpha and beta TCR counts.

V was cut by 4 bases and J by 1 base, with 14 bases left in between. This CDR3 has 15 amino acids. The germline CDR1 and CDR2 sequences are SGHRS and YFSETQ. This sample's time point: sample taken at primary tumor resection. Whole RNA was taken from tumor, nontumor lung or frozen PBMC; it was then sequenced unsorted. TCRdb re-called the 5' RACE reads through MiXCR, storing one row per CDR3 protein. Found here are 6,000 to 8,000 distinct CDR3 sequences, about 6.9% of them singletons; the top ten hold 9% to 15%. In its sample, this clonotype was seen once. Its specificity is not known. V is TRBV5-1 and J is TRBJ2-5; a possible D gene is TRBD1 (5 bases). The TCR was taken from a male donor with early-stage non-small cell lung cancer. The input for sequencing was lung tumor tissue, taken at surgery. In DNA form, the CDR3 reads TGCGCCAGCAGCGTAGCAGGGTACTCCCAAGAGACCCAGTACTTC. Protein sequence: CASSVAGYSQETQYF.